These 14 T cell receptor beta chains originate from one sample sequenced in a study of blood T cell repertoires in COVID-19. Profiled with immunoSEQ multiplex PCR; TCRdb holds only in-frame clones, not every one. The sample records a few hundred thousand clones, around 85% being singletons. Sequencing was carried out using peripheral blood. These receptors all come from a woman younger than 35 with acute or convalescent COVID-19.

This clone appeared a few times. J is TRBJ1-6 and V is TRBV6-1, with D tentatively TRBD1 (6 bases). V was shortened by 3 bases and J by 7 bases, with 7 bases between the two germline ends. This CDR3 is 13 amino acids long. Germline-derived CDR1 and CDR2 are MNHNS and SASEGT. CDR3 protein: CASSDRGNSPLHF. Here the CDR3 DNA reads TGTGCCAGCAGTGATAGGGGGAATTCACCCCTCCACTTT.

The chain couples TRBV15 to TRBJ1-4, with D maybe TRBD1 (5 bases). CDR1 and CDR2 from the germline V gene are LNHNV and YYDKDF (reference sequence). The CDR3 totals 18 residues. V lost 0 bases, J lost 8 bases, and 22 bases lay in between. The DNA of the CDR3 is TGTGCCACCAGCAGAGATGGATCCGGTCGGGGGGAAGAAGAAAAACTGTTTTTT. Protein product: CATSRDGSGRGEEEKLFF.

This clone was picked up a small number of times. DNA of the CDR3: TGTGCCAGCAGCCCCATGATCCAGAAAAACATTCAGTACTTC. This gives the protein CASSPMIQKNIQYF. The chain joins TRBV6-5 to TRBJ2-4, with D unresolved. This CDR3 contains 14 residues. CDR1 MNHEY and CDR2 SVGAGI come from the germline V gene. V was trimmed by 6 bases and J by 4 bases, leaving 13 bases between them.

The CDR3: CSASSRDSMNTEAFF. The CDR3 DNA is TGCAGTGCTAGTAGTAGGGACAGTATGAACACTGAAGCTTTCTTT. The V and J genes are TRBV20-1 and TRBJ1-1; 7 nucleotides line up with TRBD1. The V gene end was trimmed by 3 bases and the J gene end by 0 bases; junction bases not matched to a gene: 7. The CDR3 has 15 residues. In germline, CDR1 is DFQATT, CDR2 SNEGSKA (reference sequence).

This clone was detected only once. This chain joins TRBV29-1 and TRBJ2-1, with TRBD2 matching over 7 bases. CDR3 length equals 19 residues. J was trimmed by 0 bases and V by 1 base; bases with no gene match: 15. The germline CDR1 and CDR2 sequences are SQVTM and ANQGSEA. The CDR3 DNA follows: TGCAGCGTTGAAGGTCGGGGACTCCTGGCTAGCGGCTCCTACAATGAGCAGTTCTTC. It codes for CSVEGRGLLASGSYNEQFF.

CDR3 in DNA: TGCGCCAGCAGCCTAGCGGGAAACGGCGAGCAGTACTTC. Protein: CASSLAGNGEQYF. This chain connects TRBV10-1 to TRBJ2-7; 9 bases match TRBD2. Germline V gene lookup returns CDR1 WNHNN and CDR2 SYGVQD (reference sequence). Losses at the gene ends were 6 bases for V and 6 bases for J; bases not matched to a gene: 6. The CDR3 consists of 13 residues.

The chain employs TRBV19 and TRBJ2-1; 7 positions match TRBD1. The V gene end was trimmed by 7 bases and the J gene end by 6 bases; junction bases not matched to a gene: 12. Germline CDR1 reads LNHDA; CDR2 reads SQIVND (reference sequence). The CDR3 length is 15 residues. In DNA, the CDR3 is TGTGCCAGTATTTCCCGACAGGGTCATAGCAATGAGCAGTTCTTC. Translating gives CASISRQGHSNEQFF.

This sequence joins TRBV4-1 and TRBJ2-1, with 7 bases that match TRBD1. Per germline, CDR1 MGHRA and CDR2 YSYEKL. This CDR3 is 15 amino acids long. Germline trimming cut 0 bases from V and 10 bases from J; bases unmatched to any gene: 9. The CDR3 protein is CASSQDFQGVKEQFF. The CDR3 DNA reads TGCGCCAGCAGCCAAGATTTCCAGGGGGTGAAAGAGCAGTTCTTC.

This clone came up once. The genes are TRBV5-5 and TRBJ2-5; D gene unclear. This CDR3 spans 13 amino acids. Germline-derived CDR1 and CDR2 are SGHKS and YYEKEE (reference sequence). V was shortened by 4 bases and J by 2 bases, with 9 bases between the two germline ends. CDR3 residues: CASSGTVQETQYF. CDR3 nucleotides: TGTGCCAGCAGCGGTACAGTACAAGAGACCCAGTACTTC.

The J gene is TRBJ1-5, the V gene TRBV12-3 or TRBV12-4; D remains ambiguous. The CDR3 extends over 12 amino acids. Trimming pared 6 bases from V and 0 bases from J, leaving 3 bases between. CDR3 nucleotides: TGTGCCAGCAGACATAGCAATCAGCCCCAGCATTTT. Translation gives CASRHSNQPQHF.

The V and J genes are TRBV19 and TRBJ1-5, with TRBD1 identical over 7 bases. Germline V lookup: CDR1 LNHDA, CDR2 SQIVND (reference sequence). CDR3 size: 17 residues. V shed 8 bases and J 1 base; nucleotides not matched to a gene: 14. The CDR3 sequence is CASRPERGGISNQPQHF. As DNA, the CDR3 is TGTGCCAGTCGACCAGAGAGAGGGGGCATCAGCAATCAGCCCCAGCATTTT.

This clone was detected once. The chain uses TRBV18 and TRBJ2-1; 10 bases align to TRBD2. Looked up from germline, CDR1 is KGHSH and CDR2 is LQKENI. J lost 9 bases, V lost 4 bases, and 12 bases had no gene match. The CDR3 spans 16 residues. The DNA for the CDR3 is TGTGCCAGCTCACTTTCACCGGGACTAGCGAGTGGTGAGCAGTTCTTC. Its protein product is CASSLSPGLASGEQFF.

V usage is TRBV4-1 and J usage is TRBJ1-3, with unresolved D. CDR1 and CDR2 (germline): MGHRA, YSYEKL. The CDR3 has 17 amino acids. The V gene lost 0 bases and the J gene lost 2 bases, with 14 bases spanning the gap. CDR3 sequence reads: CASSQEKGAGTGNTIYF. The CDR3 nucleotides are TGCGCCAGCAGCCAAGAAAAGGGAGCGGGAACTGGAAACACCATATATTTT.

About this clone: Other nucleotide sequences in the sample specify the same CDR3. The J gene is TRBJ1-1, the V gene TRBV4-1; 7 positions match TRBD1. With V trimmed by 3 bases and J by 4 bases, 2 bases remained unmatched. Germline assignment: CDR1 MGHRA and CDR2 YSYEKL. The CDR3 length is 13 residues. The CDR3 region has the DNA TGCGCCAGCAGCCATCAGGGGGGCACTGAAGCTTTCTTT. Protein: CASSHQGGTEAFF.